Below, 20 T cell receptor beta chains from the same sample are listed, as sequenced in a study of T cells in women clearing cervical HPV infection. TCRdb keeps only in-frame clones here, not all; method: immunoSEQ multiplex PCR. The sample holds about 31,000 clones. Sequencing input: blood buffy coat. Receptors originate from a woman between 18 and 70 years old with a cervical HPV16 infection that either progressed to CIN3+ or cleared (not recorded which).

CDR3 DNA, as far as it was read: TGTGCCAGTAGTAGTAAGAGGGGAGGCGAG. Protein sequence: CASSSKRGGE. The complete CDR3 reads CASSSKRGGEQYF. V usage is TRBV19 and J usage is TRBJ2-7, with D tentatively TRBD2 (6 bases). Read coverage stops 3 residues before the CDR3 terminus; the germline J gene supplies the remainder. V lost 4 bases and J 6 bases, leaving 13 bases between the germline ends. This CDR3 has 13 residues. CDR1 is LNHDA and CDR2 is SQIVND in the germline V gene (reference sequence).

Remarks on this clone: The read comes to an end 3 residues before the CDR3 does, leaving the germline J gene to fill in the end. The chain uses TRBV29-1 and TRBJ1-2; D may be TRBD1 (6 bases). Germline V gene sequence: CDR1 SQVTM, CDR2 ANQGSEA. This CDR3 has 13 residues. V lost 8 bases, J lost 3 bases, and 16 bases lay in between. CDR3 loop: CSTKGGEDYGYTF. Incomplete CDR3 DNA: TGCAGCACCAAGGGGGGGGAGGACTATGGC.

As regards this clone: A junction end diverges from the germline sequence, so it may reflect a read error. The CDR3 DNA, read in part, is TGCGCCAGCAGCCAAAGCGGGAGGCCCTACACTGAG. It yields the protein CASSQSGRPYTE. The whole CDR3 protein is CASSQSGRPYTEQFF. This chain connects TRBV5-1 to TRBJ2-1, with 9 positions matching TRBD2. The CDR3 end is not reached by the read, which stops 3 residues before it; the germline J gene fills it in. The CDR3 runs to 15 residues. Germline loops: CDR1 SGHRS, CDR2 YFSETQ.

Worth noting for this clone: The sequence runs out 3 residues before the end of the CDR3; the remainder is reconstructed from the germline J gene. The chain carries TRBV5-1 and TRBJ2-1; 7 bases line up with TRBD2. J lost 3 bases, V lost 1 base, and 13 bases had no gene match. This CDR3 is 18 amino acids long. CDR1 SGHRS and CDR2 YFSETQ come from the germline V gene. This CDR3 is CASSLRPNSGVNYNEQFF. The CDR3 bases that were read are TGCGCCAGCAGCTTGCGACCTAACAGCGGGGTGAACTACAATGAG.

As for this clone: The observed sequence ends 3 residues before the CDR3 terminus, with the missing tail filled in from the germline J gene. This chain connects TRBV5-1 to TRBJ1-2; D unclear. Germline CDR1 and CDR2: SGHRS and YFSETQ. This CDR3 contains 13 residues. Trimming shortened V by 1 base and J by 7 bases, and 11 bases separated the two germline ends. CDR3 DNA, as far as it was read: TGCGCCAGCAGCTTGAGTCTGAGGGCTGGC. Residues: CASSLSLRAG. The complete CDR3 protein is CASSLSLRAGYTF.

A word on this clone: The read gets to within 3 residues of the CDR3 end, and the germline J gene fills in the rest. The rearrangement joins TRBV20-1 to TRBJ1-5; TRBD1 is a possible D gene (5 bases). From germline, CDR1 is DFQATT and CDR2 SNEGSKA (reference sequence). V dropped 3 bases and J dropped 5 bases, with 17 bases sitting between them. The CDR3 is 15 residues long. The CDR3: CSASIQGSRDQPQHF. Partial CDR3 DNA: TGCAGTGCTAGTATTCAGGGATCCAGAGATCAGCCC.

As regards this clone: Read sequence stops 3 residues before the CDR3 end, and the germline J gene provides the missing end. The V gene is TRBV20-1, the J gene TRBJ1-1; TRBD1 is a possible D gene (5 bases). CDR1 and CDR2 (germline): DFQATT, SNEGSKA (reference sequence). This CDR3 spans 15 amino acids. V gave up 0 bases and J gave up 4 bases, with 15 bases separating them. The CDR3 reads CSARDSDRSFTEAFF. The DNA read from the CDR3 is TGCAGTGCTAGAGATTCCGACAGATCCTTCACTGAA.

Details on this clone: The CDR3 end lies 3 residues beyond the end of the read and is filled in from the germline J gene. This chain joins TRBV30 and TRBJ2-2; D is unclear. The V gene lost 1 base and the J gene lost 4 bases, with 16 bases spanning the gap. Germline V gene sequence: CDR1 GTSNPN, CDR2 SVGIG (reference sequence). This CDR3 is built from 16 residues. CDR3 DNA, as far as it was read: TGTGCCTGGAGTGGTGCTACGGCGGAAATCACCGGGGAG. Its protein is CAWSGATAEITGE. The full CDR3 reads CAWSGATAEITGELFF.

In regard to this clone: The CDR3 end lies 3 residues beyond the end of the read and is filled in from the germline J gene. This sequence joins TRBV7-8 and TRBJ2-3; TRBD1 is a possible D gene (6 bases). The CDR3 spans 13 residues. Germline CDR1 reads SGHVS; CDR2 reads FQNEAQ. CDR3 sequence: CASSLARDRTQYF. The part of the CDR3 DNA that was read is TGTGCCAGCAGCTTAGCCCGCGACAGGACG.

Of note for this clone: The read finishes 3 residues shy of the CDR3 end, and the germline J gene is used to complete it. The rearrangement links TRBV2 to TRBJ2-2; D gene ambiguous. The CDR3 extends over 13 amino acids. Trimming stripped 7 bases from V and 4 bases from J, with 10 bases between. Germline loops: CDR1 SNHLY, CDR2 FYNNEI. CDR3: CASNQIATGELFF. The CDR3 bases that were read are TGTGCCAGCAACCAGATAGCCACCGGGGAG.

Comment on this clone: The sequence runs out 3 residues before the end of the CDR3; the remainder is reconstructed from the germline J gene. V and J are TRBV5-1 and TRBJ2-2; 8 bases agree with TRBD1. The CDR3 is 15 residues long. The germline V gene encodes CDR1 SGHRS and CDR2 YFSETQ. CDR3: CASSLSGGASEKLFF. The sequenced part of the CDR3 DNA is TGCGCCAGCAGCCTGTCAGGGGGCGCGAGTGAAAAG.

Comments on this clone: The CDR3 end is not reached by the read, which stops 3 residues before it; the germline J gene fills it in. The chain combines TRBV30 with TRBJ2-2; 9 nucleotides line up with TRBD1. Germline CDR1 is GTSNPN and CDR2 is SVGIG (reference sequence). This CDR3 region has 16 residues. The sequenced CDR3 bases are TGTGCCTGGAGCACCCCTAGGGGACAGGGTTTTTCACCG. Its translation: CAWSTPRGQGFSP. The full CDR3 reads CAWSTPRGQGFSPLFF.

CDR3 DNA (partial): TGTGCCAGCAGTGAATTCGGGGGGCGAAGGGTTAATGGT. It encodes CASSEFGGRRVNG. The whole CDR3 protein reads CASSEFGGRRVNGQYF. V usage is TRBV6-1 and J usage is TRBJ2-4; the D gene is possibly TRBD2 (7 bases). Read data end 3 residues before the CDR3 end; the end is taken from the germline J gene. Germline values: CDR1 MNHNS, CDR2 SASEGT. This CDR3 is 16 amino acids long.

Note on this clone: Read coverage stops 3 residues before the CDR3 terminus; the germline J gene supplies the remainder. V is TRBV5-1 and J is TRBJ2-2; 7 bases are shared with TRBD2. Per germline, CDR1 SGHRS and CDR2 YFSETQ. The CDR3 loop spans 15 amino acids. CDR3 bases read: TGCGCCAGCAGCTTGGAGCAGGGAGGGGCCAACGTG. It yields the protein CASSLEQGGANV. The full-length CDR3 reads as CASSLEQGGANVLFF.

CDR3 DNA, as far as it was read: TGTGCCAGCAGCTTGAGGGCCAGGGACGGGGAG. It codes for CASSLRARDGE. The CDR3 reads in full as CASSLRARDGELFF. V is TRBV11-3 and J is TRBJ2-2; D might be TRBD1 or TRBD2, each matching 5 bases. The read finishes 3 residues shy of the CDR3 end, and the germline J gene is used to complete it. The germline V gene has CDR1 SGHNT and CDR2 YENEEA. The CDR3 totals 14 residues. V gave up 3 bases and J gave up 7 bases, with 12 bases separating them.

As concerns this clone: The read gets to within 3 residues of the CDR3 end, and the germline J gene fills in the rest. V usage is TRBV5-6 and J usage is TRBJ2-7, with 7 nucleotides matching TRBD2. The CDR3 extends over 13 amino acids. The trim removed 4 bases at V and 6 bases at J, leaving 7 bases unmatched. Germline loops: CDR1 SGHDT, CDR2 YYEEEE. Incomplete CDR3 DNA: TGTGCCAGCAGCCCACGATGGGGGGGCGAG. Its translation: CASSPRWGGE. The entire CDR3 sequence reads CASSPRWGGEQYF. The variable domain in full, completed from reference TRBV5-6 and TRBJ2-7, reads DAGVTQSPTHLIKTRGQQVTLRCSPKSGHDTVSWYQQALGQGPQFIFQYYEEEERQRGNFPDRFSGHQFPNYSSELNVNALLLGDSALYLCASSPRWGGEQYFGPGTRLTVT.

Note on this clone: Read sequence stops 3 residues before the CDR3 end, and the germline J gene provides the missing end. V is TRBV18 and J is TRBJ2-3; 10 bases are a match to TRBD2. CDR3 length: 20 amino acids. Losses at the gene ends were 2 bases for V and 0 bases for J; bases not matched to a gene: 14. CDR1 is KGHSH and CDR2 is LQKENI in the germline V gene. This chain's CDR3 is CASSPRASGGLLSSTDTQYF. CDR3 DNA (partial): TGTGCCAGCTCACCAAGGGCTAGCGGGGGCCTTCTATCTAGCACAGATACG.

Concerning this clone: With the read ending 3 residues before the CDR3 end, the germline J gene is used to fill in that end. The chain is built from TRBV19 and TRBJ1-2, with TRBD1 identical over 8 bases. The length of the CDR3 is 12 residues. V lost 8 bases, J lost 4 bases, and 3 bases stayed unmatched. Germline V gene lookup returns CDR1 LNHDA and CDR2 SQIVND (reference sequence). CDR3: CASYDRGYGYTF. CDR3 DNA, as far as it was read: TGTGCCAGTTACGACAGGGGCTATGGC.

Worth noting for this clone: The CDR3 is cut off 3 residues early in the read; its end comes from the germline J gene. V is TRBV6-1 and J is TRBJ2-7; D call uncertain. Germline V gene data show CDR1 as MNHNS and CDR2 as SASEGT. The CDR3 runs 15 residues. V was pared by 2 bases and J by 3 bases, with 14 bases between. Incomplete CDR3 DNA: TGTGCCAGCAGTGAACTTTTCCCCGAGGTCTACGAG. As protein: CASSELFPEVYE. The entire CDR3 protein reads CASSELFPEVYEQYF.

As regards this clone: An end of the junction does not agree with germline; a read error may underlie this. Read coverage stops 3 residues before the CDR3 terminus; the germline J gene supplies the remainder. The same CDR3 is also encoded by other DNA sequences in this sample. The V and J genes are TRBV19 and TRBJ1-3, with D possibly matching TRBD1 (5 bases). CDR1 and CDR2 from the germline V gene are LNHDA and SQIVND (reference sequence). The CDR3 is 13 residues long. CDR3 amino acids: CASTLGGGNTIYF. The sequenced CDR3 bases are TGTGCCAGTACCTTGGGGGGAGGAAACACA.